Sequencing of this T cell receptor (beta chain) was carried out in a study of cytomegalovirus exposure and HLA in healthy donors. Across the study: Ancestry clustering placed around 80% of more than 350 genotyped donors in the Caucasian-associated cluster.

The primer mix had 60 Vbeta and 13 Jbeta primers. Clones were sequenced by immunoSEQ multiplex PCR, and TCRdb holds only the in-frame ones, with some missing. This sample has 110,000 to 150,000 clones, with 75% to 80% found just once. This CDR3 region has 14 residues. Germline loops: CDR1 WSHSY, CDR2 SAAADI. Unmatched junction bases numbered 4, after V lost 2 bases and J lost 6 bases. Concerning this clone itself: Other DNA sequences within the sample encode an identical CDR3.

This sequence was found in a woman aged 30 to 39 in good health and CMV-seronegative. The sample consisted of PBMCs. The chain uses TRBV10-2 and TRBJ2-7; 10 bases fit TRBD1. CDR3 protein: CASSELRTGGEQYF. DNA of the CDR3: TGCGCCAGCAGTGAGCTTCGGACAGGGGGCGAGCAGTACTTC.